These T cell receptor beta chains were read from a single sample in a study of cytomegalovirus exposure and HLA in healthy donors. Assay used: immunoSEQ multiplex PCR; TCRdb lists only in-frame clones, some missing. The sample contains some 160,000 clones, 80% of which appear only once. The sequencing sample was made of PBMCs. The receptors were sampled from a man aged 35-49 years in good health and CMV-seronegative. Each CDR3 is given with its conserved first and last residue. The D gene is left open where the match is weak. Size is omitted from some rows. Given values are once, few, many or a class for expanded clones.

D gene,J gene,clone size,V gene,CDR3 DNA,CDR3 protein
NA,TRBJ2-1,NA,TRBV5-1,TGCGCCAGCAGCTATCGTCCGACACTCCAAGGGGTTGAGCAGCTCTTC,CASSYRPTLQGVEQLF
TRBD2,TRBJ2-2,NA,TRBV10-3,TGTGCCATCGGGGCGGGGGAGAACACCGGGGAGCTGTTTTTT,CAIGAGENTGELFF
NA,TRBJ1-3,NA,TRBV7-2,TGTGCCAGCAGCCCGAACTTGAACACCATATATTTT,CASSPNLNTIYF
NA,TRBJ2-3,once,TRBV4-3,TGCGCCAGCAGCCTCCTGGCTTTCGGGGTAACAGATACGCAGTATTTT,CASSLLAFGVTDTQYF
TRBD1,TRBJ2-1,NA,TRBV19,TGTGCCAGTAGTACGGACAGGGGACACAATGAGCAGTTCTTC,CASSTDRGHNEQFF
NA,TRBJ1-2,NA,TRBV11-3,TGTGCCAGCAGCGATTGGACAGCAACTAACTATGGCTACACCTTC,CASSDWTATNYGYTF
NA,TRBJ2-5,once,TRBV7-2,TGTGCCAGCAGCTTACCTCGAGCTGGAGAGACCCAGTACTTC,CASSLPRAGETQYF
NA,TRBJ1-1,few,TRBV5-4,TGTGCCAGCGGTAGCAGGGGCGAGGGACCTGAAGCTTTCTTT,CASGSRGEGPEAFF
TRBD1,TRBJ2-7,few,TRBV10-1,TGCGCCAGCAGTGAGGGACAGGTATCCTACGAGCAGTACTTC,CASSEGQVSYEQYF
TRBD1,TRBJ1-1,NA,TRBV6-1,TGTGCCAGCAGCCGCAGGGACAGGGGGCCTCGTGAAGCTTTCTTT,CASSRRDRGPREAFF
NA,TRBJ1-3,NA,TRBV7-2,TGTGCCAGCAGCTTACCGAGGAGCTCTGGAAACACCATATATTTT,CASSLPRSSGNTIYF
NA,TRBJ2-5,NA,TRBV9,TGTGCCAGCAGCCCGGGGAGACTAGTAGAGACCCAGTACTTC,CASSPGRLVETQYF
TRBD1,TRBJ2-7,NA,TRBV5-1,TGCGCCAGCAGCTCAGCGCGCTCCGGGACAGGGCCAAACGAGCAGTACTTC,CASSSARSGTGPNEQYF
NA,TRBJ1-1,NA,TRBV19,TGTGCCAGTAGTAGCGGACTGTTGGAAGCTTTCTTT,CASSSGLLEAFF
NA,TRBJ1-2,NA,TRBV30,TGTGCCTGGAGTGTTAACGTGGCCTATGGCTACACCTTC,CAWSVNVAYGYTF
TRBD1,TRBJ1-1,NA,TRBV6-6,TGTGCCAGCACAGCAGACAGGGGCGGCACTGAAGCTTTCTTT,CASTADRGGTEAFF
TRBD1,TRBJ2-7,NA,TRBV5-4,TGTGCCAGCAGCAGGGACGGGTCGGGACAGGGGACAGTTGCGCAGTACTTC,CASSRDGSGQGTVAQYF